This T cell receptor (beta chain) was obtained from a study of blood T cell repertoires in COVID-19. Sequencing was performed with immunoSEQ multiplex PCR; in TCRdb, only in-frame clones are kept and a portion is missing. The data contain tens of thousands of clones, around 85% of them singletons. Germline lookup yields CDR1 SNHLY and CDR2 FYNNEI. The CDR3 consists of 14 residues. V was trimmed by 1 base and J by 3 bases, leaving 9 bases between them. The chain employs TRBV2 and TRBJ1-2, with TRBD1 as a possible D gene (5 bases). Specimen: peripheral blood. The sequence was obtained from a man in his 70s with acute or convalescent COVID-19. The CDR3 spells CASSEEGLDYGYTF. The CDR3, as DNA: TGTGCCAGCAGTGAAGAGGGGCTGGACTATGGCTACACCTTC.